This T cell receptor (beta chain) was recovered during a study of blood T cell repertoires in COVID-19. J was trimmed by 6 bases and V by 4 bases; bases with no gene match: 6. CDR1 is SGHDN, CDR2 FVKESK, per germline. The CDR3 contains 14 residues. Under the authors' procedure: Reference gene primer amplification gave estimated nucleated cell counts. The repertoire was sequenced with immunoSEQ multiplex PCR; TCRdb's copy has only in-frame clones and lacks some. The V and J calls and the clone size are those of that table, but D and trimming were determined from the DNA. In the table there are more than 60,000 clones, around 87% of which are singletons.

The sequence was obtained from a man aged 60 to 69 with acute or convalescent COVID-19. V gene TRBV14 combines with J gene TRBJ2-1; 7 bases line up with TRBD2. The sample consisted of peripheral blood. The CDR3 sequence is CASSRASGGNEQFF. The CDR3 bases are TGTGCCAGCAGCCGGGCTAGCGGTGGCAATGAGCAGTTCTTC.